This entry lists 24 T cell receptor beta chains sequenced from one sample in a study of blood T cell repertoires in COVID-19. Only in-frame clones appear in the TCRdb table, and some are missing; sequencing was by immunoSEQ multiplex PCR. This table holds 200,000 to 300,000 clones, more than 75% found once. Sequenced sample: peripheral blood. All receptors derive from a man in his forties or fifties who had recovered from COVID-19.

The chain uses TRBV10-3 and TRBJ1-5; D may be TRBD1 (6 bases). This CDR3 comprises 12 residues. Germline values: CDR1 ENHRY, CDR2 SYGVKD. V lost 11 bases and J lost 5, with 13 bases in between. CDR3 bases: TGTGCCGTACAGGGTATTGATCAGCCCCAGCATTTT. As protein: CAVQGIDQPQHF.

This rearrangement joins TRBV11-2 to TRBJ2-7; 7 bases agree with TRBD2. Germline-derived CDR1 and CDR2 are SGHAT and FQNNGV. V shed 4 bases and J 3 bases; nucleotides not matched to a gene: 6. This CDR3 has 14 residues. This chain's CDR3 is CASSWSSGRYEQYF. The CDR3 nucleotides are TGTGCCAGCAGCTGGTCTAGCGGACGCTACGAGCAGTACTTC.

The rearrangement joins TRBV6-5 to TRBJ2-7; 9 bases line up with TRBD1. This CDR3 comprises 15 residues. In germline, CDR1 is MNHEY, CDR2 SVGAGI. J was trimmed by 6 bases and V by 2 bases; bases with no gene match: 8. CDR3 sequence: CASSYTGQGRGEQYF. CDR3 DNA sequence: TGTGCCAGCAGTTACACGGGACAGGGACGAGGCGAGCAGTACTTC.

This sequence joins TRBV2 and TRBJ2-3; no clear D. The CDR3 covers 15 residues. The ends were cut back, 10 bases at V and 0 bases at J, with 17 bases in the middle. Germline assignment: CDR1 SNHLY and CDR2 FYNNEI. For the CDR3, the DNA is TGTGCCACCGCGATATTGGTTCTTAGCACAGATACGCAGTATTTT. As protein: CATAILVLSTDTQYF. Full variable domain (outside the CDR3, taken from reference TRBV2 and TRBJ2-3): EPEVTQTPSHQVTQMGQEVILRCVPISNHLYFYWYRQILGQKVEFLVSFYNNEISEKSEIFDDQFSVERPDGSNFTLKIRSTKLEDSAMYFCATAILVLSTDTQYFGPGTRLTVL.

The V and J genes are TRBV9 and TRBJ2-7; 7 nucleotides align to TRBD2. Germline trimming cut 4 bases from V and 2 bases from J; bases unmatched to any gene: 9. The CDR3 contains 15 residues. Germline lookup yields CDR1 SGDLS and CDR2 YYNGEE. The CDR3 sequence is CASSPMASGAYEQYF. Here the CDR3 DNA reads TGTGCCAGCAGCCCGATGGCTAGCGGTGCCTACGAGCAGTACTTC.

The V gene is TRBV7-9, the J gene TRBJ1-6; no reliable D call. The V gene lost 1 base and the J gene lost 10 bases, with 5 bases spanning the gap. The CDR3 is made up of 12 amino acids. The germline CDR1 and CDR2 sequences are SEHNR and FQNEAQ (reference sequence). The CDR3 reads CASSLDGSPLHF. CDR3 nucleotide sequence: TGTGCCAGCAGCTTAGACGGGTCACCCCTCCACTTT.

The rearrangement joins TRBV9 to TRBJ2-7, with TRBD2 identical over 12 bases. Germline V gives CDR1 SGDLS, CDR2 YYNGEE. V lost 1 base, J lost 7 bases, and 3 bases stayed unmatched. This CDR3 spans 14 amino acids. The CDR3 coding sequence is TGTGCCAGCAGCGTAACTAGCGGGGGGCCGGAGCAGTACTTC. Protein: CASSVTSGGPEQYF.

The chain couples TRBV12-3 or TRBV12-4 to TRBJ2-5, with D unresolved. This CDR3 has 11 amino acids. Deletions cut 8 bases from V and 5 bases from J, with 9 bases between. The CDR3 DNA follows: TGTGCCAGCGCACTGAGTGAGACCCAGTACTTC. Translating gives CASALSETQYF.

This chain links TRBV6-5 with TRBJ1-1; D is perhaps TRBD1 (6 bases). CDR1 is MNHEY, CDR2 SVGAGI, per germline. The V and J ends lost 5 bases and 1 base respectively, with 8 bases between them. The CDR3 consists of 13 residues. The CDR3 coding sequence is TGTGCCAGCAGTCTGGGACAGAACACTGAAGCTTTCTTT. It yields the protein CASSLGQNTEAFF.

This clone was found a few times. The chain is built from TRBV19 and TRBJ1-5, with 8 bases matching TRBD1. Germline V gene sequence: CDR1 LNHDA, CDR2 SQIVND (reference sequence). The CDR3 totals 15 residues. V was pared by 3 bases and J by 7 bases, with 8 bases of the junction left unmatched. This CDR3 reads CASSMSQGARQPQHF. The CDR3 DNA reads as TGTGCCAGTAGTATGTCCCAGGGGGCGCGGCAGCCCCAGCATTTT.

The V call is TRBV2, the J call TRBJ1-2; D possibly corresponds to TRBD1 (5 bases). The germline V gene has CDR1 SNHLY and CDR2 FYNNEI. Trimming left V 2 bases short and J 6 bases short, with 13 bases between. The CDR3 has 14 residues. CDR3 in amino acids: CASSETGVLDGYTF. The CDR3 nucleotides read TGTGCCAGCAGTGAAACGGGGGTCTTGGATGGCTACACCTTC.

The V gene is TRBV6-4, the J gene TRBJ2-1; the D gene is possibly TRBD2 (5 bases). Germline CDR1 and CDR2: MRHNA and SNTAGT. The CDR3 runs 15 residues. Trimming took 5 bases from V and 2 from J, leaving 13 bases between them. The CDR3 region has the DNA TGTGCCAGCAGTCGCGGACGGGGAACCTACAATGAGCAGTTCTTC. It translates to CASSRGRGTYNEQFF.

The J gene is TRBJ2-4, the V gene TRBV28; perhaps TRBD2 as D (6 bases). The CDR3 spans 14 residues. Germline V gene data show CDR1 as MDHEN and CDR2 as SYDVKM. V lost 2 bases and J lost 9, with 14 bases in between. This CDR3 is CASSLVEGASIQYF. The CDR3 region has the DNA TGTGCCAGCAGTTTAGTGGAGGGAGCAAGCATTCAGTACTTC.

V is TRBV4-3 and J is TRBJ1-2; TRBD1 agrees at 8 bases. The CDR3 loop spans 16 amino acids. V trimming: 0 bases; J trimming: 7 bases; junction bases outside the gene matches: 10. Germline V lookup: CDR1 LGHNA, CDR2 YSLEER. In nucleotides, the CDR3 is TGCGCCAGCAGCCAAGATGGCGCGACAGGGGAACGTGGCTACACCTTC. Protein sequence: CASSQDGATGERGYTF.

The chain uses TRBV7-2 and TRBJ1-5, with D tentatively TRBD1 (5 bases). The germline gives CDR1 SGHTA, CDR2 FQGNSA. V was clipped by 1 base and J by 0 bases, with 7 bases between them. CDR3 length equals 15 residues. CDR3 protein: CASSLETDSNQPQHF. DNA for the CDR3: TGTGCCAGCAGCTTAGAGACAGATAGCAATCAGCCCCAGCATTTT.

This chain connects TRBV12-3 or TRBV12-4 to TRBJ1-2, with 7 positions matching TRBD1. The CDR3 is 13 residues long. Losses at the gene ends were 5 bases for V and 2 bases for J; bases not matched to a gene: 2. CDR3 protein: CASSLTGNYGYTF. CDR3 in DNA: TGTGCCAGCAGTCTGACAGGGAACTATGGCTACACCTTC.

The rearrangement joins TRBV6-1 to TRBJ2-1, with D possibly matching TRBD1 (6 bases). Germline CDR1 MNHNS, CDR2 SASEGT. This CDR3 has 17 residues. The V and J ends lost 4 bases and 0 bases respectively, with 16 bases between them. CDR3 DNA: TGTGCCAGCAGTGGCACTAGGACAGTCCGCTCCTACAATGAGCAGTTCTTC. It translates to CASSGTRTVRSYNEQFF.

V gene TRBV9 combines with J gene TRBJ2-3; tentatively, D is TRBD2 (6 bases). The CDR3 runs 15 residues. Germline V gene data show CDR1 as SGDLS and CDR2 as YYNGEE. Trimming removed 0 bases at V and 2 bases at J, with 10 bases between. The CDR3 is CASSVGRDSTDTQYF. The CDR3 bases are TGTGCCAGCAGCGTAGGGCGGGATTCCACAGATACGCAGTATTTT.

V and J are TRBV5-1 and TRBJ1-2; the D gene is possibly TRBD1 (6 bases). CDR3 length equals 13 residues. V lost 4 bases, J lost 2 bases, and 9 bases lay in between. CDR1 and CDR2 (germline): SGHRS, YFSETQ. Written as DNA, the CDR3 is TGCGCCAGCAGCGCAGGACAGAACTATGGCTACACCTTC. Encoded protein: CASSAGQNYGYTF.

The J gene is TRBJ1-2, the V gene TRBV11-1; 8 bases line up with TRBD1. Germline trimming cut 4 bases from V and 8 bases from J; bases unmatched to any gene: 6. CDR1 and CDR2 from the germline V gene are SGHAT and FQDESV (reference sequence). The CDR3 spans 13 residues. The DNA for the CDR3 is TGTGCCAGCAGCTCGATACAGGGGGACGGCTACACCTTC. Its translation: CASSSIQGDGYTF.

The V call is TRBV6-5, the J call TRBJ2-2; 11 bases are a match to TRBD1. J lost 4 bases, V lost 4 bases, and 2 bases had no gene match. The CDR3 loop spans 15 amino acids. Per germline, CDR1 MNHEY and CDR2 SVGAGI. CDR3 DNA sequence: TGTGCCAGCAGTTCGGACAGGGGGCTCACCGGGGAGCTGTTTTTT. Protein: CASSSDRGLTGELFF.

On this clone itself: This specimen includes other DNA sequences encoding the same CDR3. The V call is TRBV7-9, the J call TRBJ2-7, with 8 bases aligning to TRBD2. The CDR3 runs 14 residues. Germline trimming cut 4 bases from V and 0 bases from J; bases unmatched to any gene: 2. Per germline, CDR1 SEHNR and CDR2 FQNEAQ (reference sequence). This CDR3 reads CASSSSGSSYEQYF. The DNA for the CDR3 is TGTGCCAGCAGCTCCAGCGGGAGCTCCTACGAGCAGTACTTC.

This rearrangement joins TRBV19 to TRBJ1-1, with 9 bases identical to TRBD1. The trim removed 7 bases at V and 6 bases at J, leaving 3 bases unmatched. CDR1 is LNHDA and CDR2 is SQIVND in the germline V gene (reference sequence). This CDR3 comprises 12 residues. CDR3 nucleotides: TGTGCCAGTAAGGGACAGGGTTCTGAAGCTTTCTTT. Its protein product is CASKGQGSEAFF.

This chain links TRBV7-2 with TRBJ1-1; D is possibly TRBD1 (6 bases). CDR1 and CDR2 from the germline V gene are SGHTA and FQGNSA. The length of the CDR3 is 18 residues. V was trimmed by 2 bases and J by 1 base, leaving 20 bases between them. The CDR3, as DNA: TGTGCCAGCAGCTTAAGATCAGCCATTGAGGGGGAGAACACTGAAGCTTTCTTT. This gives the protein CASSLRSAIEGENTEAFF.